These 5 T cell receptor beta chains were sequenced from one sample in a study of cytomegalovirus exposure and HLA in healthy donors. 60 Vbeta and 13 Jbeta primers were used in PCR. The table came from immunoSEQ multiplex PCR; TCRdb's copy has only in-frame clones and leaves some out. The table shows some 60,000 clones, with roughly four fifths occurring only once. Sequencing used PBMCs. Receptor source: a human donor in good health.

The chain uses TRBV6-1 and TRBJ2-1; possible D gene TRBD1, 5 bases. Germline CDR1 reads MNHNS; CDR2 reads SASEGT. The CDR3 is 17 amino acids. V was shortened by 2 bases and J by 7 bases, with 21 bases between the two germline ends. The CDR3 loop reads CASSEHLDSGSKNEQFF. For the CDR3, the DNA is TGTGCCAGCAGTGAACATTTAGACAGTGGGTCTAAAAATGAGCAGTTCTTC.

V and J are TRBV19 and TRBJ1-3; 7 nucleotides line up with TRBD1. There are 15 residues in the CDR3. Germline lookup yields CDR1 LNHDA and CDR2 SQIVND (reference sequence). The J segment lost 5 bases and the V segment lost 3 bases, leaving 7 bases of the junction unmatched. This CDR3 is CASSMGTALRNTIYF. The CDR3 DNA sequence: TGTGCCAGTAGTATGGGGACAGCTCTGAGAAACACCATATATTTT.

This rearrangement joins TRBV6-1 to TRBJ2-5; the D gene is possibly TRBD1 (6 bases). The V and J ends lost 2 bases and 3 bases respectively, with 16 bases between them. This CDR3 region has 16 residues. Per germline, CDR1 MNHNS and CDR2 SASEGT. Written as DNA, the CDR3 is TGTGCCAGCAGTGAAATATCGGGACAAGGGGAAGAGACCCAGTACTTC. It is translated as CASSEISGQGEETQYF.

This chain uses TRBV5-1 with TRBJ2-3; 12 nucleotides line up with TRBD2. This CDR3 comprises 17 residues. V was pared by 4 bases and J by 0 bases, with 6 bases of the junction left unmatched. CDR1 and CDR2 from the germline V gene are SGHRS and YFSETQ. CDR3 residues: CASSPTGTSGSTDTQYF. In DNA, the CDR3 is TGCGCCAGCAGCCCAACGGGGACTAGCGGGAGCACAGATACGCAGTATTTT.

About this clone: One junction end disagrees with the germline gene, perhaps due to a read error. The genes are TRBV7-9 and TRBJ2-3; 8 nucleotides align to TRBD1. This CDR3 has 16 residues. Germline V gene sequence: CDR1 SEHNR, CDR2 FQNEAQ (reference sequence). CDR3 in DNA: TGTTCCAGCAGCTTAGCGAGTTGGGGGACAGGAGATACGCAGTATTTT. Residues: CSSSLASWGTGDTQYF.